The 27 T cell receptor beta chains below all came from one sample that was sequenced in a study of regulatory T cells in long-lasting Graves disease. Building the TCR beta libraries relied on iRepertoire HTBI primers, and CDR3 regions underwent Arm-PCR. One entry per CDR3 protein, called by TCRdb with MiXCR from the multiplex PCR reads. This table has about 210,000 distinct CDR3 sequences, 15% to 20% appearing once. The time point is: newly diagnosed GD, antithyroid drugs for less than 3 months. TCR sequences were obtained from RNA taken from PBMCs. Separately, the same data were catalogued under a study of T cells in Graves' hyperthyroidism and ophthalmopathy.

Source: peripheral blood mononuclear cells (PBMCs), taken at new diagnosis, from a patient treated with antithyroid drugs. The receptor source for this set is a woman in her 30s with Graves disease.

The sample holds a few counts of this clonotype. The DNA of the CDR3 is TGTGCCAGCAGCTTCGACAGGGGAGGGCAGTTCTTC. This sequence encodes CASSFDRGGQFF. The V and J genes are TRBV7-9 and TRBJ2-1, with 8 bases that match TRBD1. Trimming removed 3 bases from V and 12 bases from J; junction bases left unmatched: 4. CDR1 is SEHNR and CDR2 is FQNEAQ in the germline V gene (reference sequence). The CDR3 loop spans 12 amino acids.

The rearrangement joins TRBV15 to TRBJ2-7; D remains unclear. Trimming cost V 0 bases and J 4 bases, with 4 bases left between them. The CDR3 runs to 12 residues. Germline CDR1 is LNHNV and CDR2 is YYDKDF (reference sequence). The CDR3 nucleotides are TGTGCCACCAGCAGAGATGGGTACGAGCAGTACTTC. This gives the protein CATSRDGYEQYF.

This clonotype was seen ten or more times. The chain is built from TRBV7-9 and TRBJ2-3; TRBD1 matches 8 bases. The CDR3 spans 16 residues. With 4 bases clipped from V and 0 bases from J, the junction kept 6 bases outside the gene matches. The germline CDR1 and CDR2 sequences are SEHNR and FQNEAQ (reference sequence). CDR3 coding DNA: TGTGCCAGCAGCTCCCGGACAGGGCCTAGCACAGATACGCAGTATTTT. This translates into CASSSRTGPSTDTQYF.

The V call is TRBV9, the J call TRBJ1-4; D is uncertain. V was shortened by 0 bases and J by 4 bases, with 10 bases between the two germline ends. From germline, CDR1 is SGDLS and CDR2 YYNGEE. CDR3 length equals 15 residues. CDR3 DNA sequence: TGTGCCAGCAGCGTAGTTCCGTCGATTAATGAAAAACTGTTTTTT. It translates to CASSVVPSINEKLFF.

This clonotype occurred many times. The genes are TRBV3-1 and TRBJ2-3; TRBD2 aligns across 7 bases. V lost 4 bases, J lost 1 base, and 8 bases stayed unmatched. The CDR3 loop spans 16 amino acids. Germline loops: CDR1 LGHDT, CDR2 YNNKEL (reference sequence). The CDR3 loop reads CASSPRGGGGTDTQYF. The CDR3 region has the DNA TGTGCCAGCAGCCCCCGCGGCGGGGGTGGCACAGATACGCAGTATTTT.

Many counts were recorded for this clonotype. The CDR3 DNA reads TGTGCCAGCAGAAACAGGGTGAACACTGAAGCTTTCTTT. Protein sequence: CASRNRVNTEAFF. V gene TRBV2 combines with J gene TRBJ1-1, with D possibly being TRBD1 (6 bases). In germline, CDR1 is SNHLY, CDR2 FYNNEI. V lost 6 bases and J 0 bases, leaving 8 bases between the germline ends. This CDR3 contains 13 residues.

This clonotype was counted a few times. The J gene is TRBJ2-5, the V gene TRBV4-2; D is unresolved. The CDR3 loop spans 13 amino acids. V lost 0 bases and J 5 bases, leaving 7 bases between the germline ends. Germline V gene data show CDR1 as LGHNA and CDR2 as YNFKEQ. The CDR3 DNA follows: TGTGCCAGCAGCCAAGAAACGGCGGAGACCCAGTACTTC. It encodes CASSQETAETQYF.

In its sample, this clonotype was seen a few times. This chain connects TRBV19 to TRBJ2-3; TRBD1 is a possible D gene (5 bases). Germline V gene sequence: CDR1 LNHDA, CDR2 SQIVND (reference sequence). The CDR3 extends over 14 amino acids. With 7 bases removed from V and 4 bases from J, the gap between germline ends came to 15 bases. The CDR3 nucleotides read TGTGCCAGTACTGCAGGGAATAGTGCAGATACGCAGTATTTT. Translation gives CASTAGNSADTQYF.

Ten or more counts support this clonotype. The CDR3 region is CASNLLGGFTDTQYF. Written as DNA, the CDR3 is TGTGCCAGCAACCTTCTAGGGGGGTTCACAGATACGCAGTATTTT. The chain employs TRBV2 and TRBJ2-3; either TRBD1 or TRBD2 may supply D (6 bases each). The germline gives CDR1 SNHLY, CDR2 FYNNEI. V gave up 7 bases and J gave up 2 bases, with 16 bases separating them. This CDR3 comprises 15 residues.

At least ten counts were recorded for this clonotype. The CDR3 reads CASSFFTGGVGYTF. The CDR3 coding sequence is TGTGCCAGCAGTTTTTTCACAGGGGGCGTTGGCTACACCTTC. The rearrangement uses TRBV12-3 or TRBV12-4 and TRBJ1-2; TRBD1 matches at 9 bases. The CDR3 sequence is 14 residues long. V gave up 3 bases and J gave up 7 bases; unmatched junction bases: 6.

Turning to this clonotype: This likely reflects a read error, since a far larger clone is one base away. The chain employs TRBV5-5 and TRBJ2-1, with TRBD2 matching 10 bases. CDR3 size: 17 residues. With V trimmed by 0 bases and J by 10 bases, 13 bases remained unmatched. CDR1 and CDR2 (germline): SGHKS, YYEKEE (reference sequence). CDR3 in amino acids: CASSLEPSGGVGDEQFF. Written as DNA, the CDR3 is TGTGCCAGCAGCTTGGAGCCCAGCGGGGGGGTTGGCGACGAGCAGTTCTTC.

Ten or more counts support this clonotype. The chain has TRBV5-4 and TRBJ1-2, with D possibly being TRBD1 (5 bases). This CDR3 comprises 17 residues. With 0 bases removed from V and 8 bases from J, the gap between germline ends came to 23 bases. Germline V gives CDR1 SGHNT, CDR2 YYREEE (reference sequence). This chain's CDR3 is CASSLAVWDGPSEGYTF. In nucleotides, the CDR3 is TGTGCCAGCAGCTTGGCCGTATGGGACGGCCCTTCTGAAGGCTACACCTTC. Full variable domain (remainder filled in from reference TRBV5-4 and TRBJ1-2): ETGVTQSPTHLIKTRGQQVTLRCSSQSGHNTVSWYQQALGQGPQFIFQYYREEENGRGNFPPRFSGLQFPNYSSELNVNALELDDSALYLCASSLAVWDGPSEGYTFGSGTRLTVV.

In DNA form, the CDR3 reads TGTGCCAGCAGTGAAGTCGTGGGGGACTATGGCTACACCTTC. Its protein is CASSEVVGDYGYTF. The J gene is TRBJ1-2, the V gene TRBV6-1, with D perhaps TRBD1 (5 bases). Trimming took off 1 base at V and 3 bases at J, with 9 bases between the two ends. CDR3 length: 14 residues. Germline values: CDR1 MNHNS, CDR2 SASEGT.

This clonotype was counted many times. V gene TRBV28 combines with J gene TRBJ2-1, with 10 bases identical to TRBD1. CDR3 length: 15 residues. The germline gives CDR1 MDHEN, CDR2 SYDVKM. Unmatched junction bases numbered 9, after V lost 6 bases and J lost 7 bases. In DNA, the CDR3 is TGTGCCAGCAGACATTCCGGGACAGGGGAGAATGAGCAGTTCTTC. Translating gives CASRHSGTGENEQFF.

This clonotype has at least ten counts. This chain uses TRBV18 with TRBJ2-3; D is uncertain. Trimming left V 3 bases short and J 1 base short, with 14 bases between. Germline CDR1 and CDR2: KGHSH and LQKENI. The length of the CDR3 is 16 residues. CDR3 amino acids: CASSPSHPGGTDTQYF. The CDR3 bases are TGTGCCAGCTCACCTTCCCATCCGGGCGGCACAGATACGCAGTATTTT.

This chain uses TRBV25-1 with TRBJ2-6, with D tentatively TRBD1 (5 bases). CDR3 size: 16 residues. From germline, CDR1 is MGHDK and CDR2 SYGVNS. Trimming took 1 base from V and 1 from J, leaving 8 bases between them. The CDR3 protein is CASSESPGSGANVLTF. The CDR3 nucleotides read TGTGCCAGCAGTGAATCCCCAGGGTCTGGGGCCAACGTCCTGACTTTC.

This chain's CDR3 is CASSPIGRPDEQYF. CDR3 DNA: TGTGCCAGCAGCCCAATTGGCAGGCCCGACGAGCAGTACTTC. The chain joins TRBV5-6 to TRBJ2-7; D unclear. The CDR3 runs 14 residues. In germline, CDR1 is SGHDT, CDR2 YYEEEE. V was pared by 4 bases and J by 5 bases, with 16 bases between.

The chain links TRBV9 to TRBJ2-1; 10 bases agree with TRBD2. Trimming removed 6 bases from V and 9 bases from J; junction bases left unmatched: 9. There are 14 residues in the CDR3. In germline, CDR1 is SGDLS, CDR2 YYNGEE. CDR3 bases: TGTGCCAGCACCAGAGGGACTAGCGAATGTGAGCAGTTCTTC. This codes for CASTRGTSECEQFF.

In its sample, this clonotype was seen many times. The chain is built from TRBV5-5 and TRBJ2-7; possibly TRBD2 for D (6 bases). CDR3 size: 14 residues. In germline, CDR1 is SGHKS, CDR2 YYEKEE (reference sequence). The V end lost 4 bases, the J end lost 3 bases, and 14 bases lay between the germline ends. CDR3 sequence (DNA): TGTGCCAGCAGCAACCCCGGGAGACTCTACGAGCAGTACTTC. Protein sequence: CASSNPGRLYEQYF.

This clonotype appeared a few times. V is TRBV13 and J is TRBJ1-6; possibly TRBD1 for D (6 bases). The CDR3 runs to 17 residues. Germline CDR1 PRHDT, CDR2 FYEKMQ (reference sequence). Trimming stripped 5 bases from V and 9 bases from J, with 23 bases between. The CDR3 loop is CASSANPAGAGISPLHF. In DNA, the CDR3 is TGTGCCAGCAGCGCCAATCCCGCAGGGGCGGGTATTTCACCCCTCCACTTT.

Many counts were recorded for this clonotype. This chain connects TRBV5-1 to TRBJ2-2; D tentatively reads TRBD1 or TRBD2 (5 bases each). V lost 5 bases to trimming and J lost 1 base, with 9 bases between them. The CDR3 is made up of 14 amino acids. Germline CDR1 and CDR2: SGHRS and YFSETQ. CDR3 nucleotide sequence: TGCGCCAGCAGGAGCGGACAGAACACCGGGGAGCTGTTTTTT. It codes for CASRSGQNTGELFF.

This clonotype occurred many times. The chain carries TRBV19 and TRBJ1-5; D is perhaps TRBD1 (6 bases). V lost 4 bases and J 7 bases, leaving 14 bases between the germline ends. This CDR3 spans 14 amino acids. CDR1 and CDR2 from the germline V gene are LNHDA and SQIVND (reference sequence). The CDR3 region is CASSTGERDQPQHF. Here the CDR3 DNA reads TGTGCCAGTAGTACAGGGGAGCGGGACCAGCCCCAGCATTTT.

The gene calls are TRBV6-2 or TRBV6-3 and TRBJ2-3; 7 nucleotides line up with TRBD1. With 4 bases clipped from V and 0 bases from J, the junction kept 4 bases outside the gene matches. Germline V CDR1 and CDR2: MNHEY, SVGEGT. CDR3 size: 15 residues. CDR3 region: CASSSTGYSTDTQYF. In DNA, the CDR3 is TGTGCCAGCAGTTCGACAGGGTATAGCACAGATACGCAGTATTTT.

Note on this clonotype: One end of the junction does not line up with germline, which may come from a read error. The chain is built from TRBV5-1 and TRBJ2-1; D ambiguous. The CDR3 loop spans 13 amino acids. Looked up from germline, CDR1 is SGHRS and CDR2 is YFSETQ. The CDR3 DNA is TGCGCCAGCAGCTTAGGAAGCTTCGGTGAGCAGCTCTTC. Amino acids: CASSLGSFGEQLF.

As regards this clonotype: A much bigger clone sits one base away, suggesting this may be a read error. V is TRBV13 and J is TRBJ2-5; 7 positions match TRBD2. Looked up from germline, CDR1 is PRHDT and CDR2 is FYEKMQ (reference sequence). This CDR3 contains 15 residues. The V and J ends lost 5 bases and 5 bases, in that order; junction bases with no gene match: 11. The CDR3: CASSAPNKGGETQYF. The DNA of the CDR3 is TGTGCCAGCAGCGCGCCCAACAAGGGAGGGGAGACCCAGTACTTC.

The chain employs TRBV5-1 and TRBJ1-3, with TRBD1 identical over 10 bases. Trimming removed 1 base from V and 0 bases from J; junction bases left unmatched: 7. Germline V gene data show CDR1 as SGHRS and CDR2 as YFSETQ. This CDR3 has 18 residues. The CDR3 nucleotides read TGCGCCAGCAGCTTGATAGGGACAGGGGCTTCCTCTGGAAACACCATATATTTT. It translates to CASSLIGTGASSGNTIYF.

The chain uses TRBV5-6 and TRBJ2-7; D is perhaps TRBD1 (5 bases). The CDR3 spans 13 residues. Germline assignment: CDR1 SGHDT and CDR2 YYEEEE. The germline V and J ends were trimmed by 0 bases and 5 bases, with 9 bases remaining between them. The CDR3 spells CASSLDLGDEQYF. The DNA for the CDR3 is TGTGCCAGCAGCTTGGACCTAGGGGACGAGCAGTACTTC.